This record covers a single T cell receptor beta chain. The antigen is not known. The data were taken from a study of T cells in Graves' hyperthyroidism and ophthalmopathy. Study-level background: Peripheral blood sampling occurred at initial diagnosis, before any treatment. The study, taken as a whole, reports: Most clonotypes that expanded in the thyroid above 0.001 also showed up in blood.

The TCR beta CDR3 regions underwent amplification using RNA transcripts as the source. An initial round of RT-PCR targeting the TCR CDR3 relied on the HTBI primer set. TCRdb reprocessed the multiplex PCR reads via MiXCR and lists one record per CDR3 protein. This sample carries a few hundred thousand distinct CDR3 sequences, less than 20% of them seen once, and the ten largest clones take 40% to 65%. After removal of 4 bases from V and 3 bases from J, the junction contained 6 bases not matched to a gene. The germline V gene encodes CDR1 SQVTM and CDR2 ANQGSEA. This CDR3 has 15 amino acids. The clonotype was recovered from a woman aged 50 to 65 with Graves' hyperthyroidism. Sequenced sample: blood. The rearrangement uses TRBV29-1 and TRBJ1-5; 10 positions match TRBD1. This CDR3 is CSVAQGQGNNQPQHF. The CDR3 DNA reads TGCAGCGTTGCCCAGGGACAGGGGAACAATCAGCCCCAGCATTTT. Drawing the rest from reference TRBV29-1 and TRBJ1-5, the complete variable domain is SAVISQKPSRDICQRGTSLTIQCQVDSQVTMMFWYRQQPGQSLTLIATANQGSEATYESGFVIDKFPISRPNLTFSTLTVSNMSPEDSSIYLCSVAQGQGNNQPQHFGDGTRLSIL.